The clone carrying this T cell receptor beta chain has a handful of counts. Its cognate antigen is unknown. Template switching created a universal primer site, and the cDNA included unique molecular identifiers. TCRdb fed the 5' RACE reads into MiXCR, producing one record per CDR3 protein. The repertoire holds 600,000 to 800,000 distinct CDR3 sequences, around 20% seen once, with over 4% in the top ten. CDR3 length: 17 residues. Unmatched junction bases numbered 13, after V lost 6 bases and J lost 3 bases. The data were taken from a study of identical twins. Study-wide results and caveats: Out-of-frame alpha sequences shared by twins showed excess low generation probability. Out-of-frame TCR alpha sharing observed in monozygotic twins exceeded model estimates.

These data are also associated with another study on T cells expressing NK-cell markers. This second study notes: Expanded NKG2C+ T cell clones were not confirmed as HCMV-specific.

The sequence was collected from a woman between 18 and 29 years old in good health. The J gene is TRBJ1-1, the V gene TRBV12-3 or TRBV12-4, with 10 positions matching TRBD1. Sequenced input: PBMCs. The CDR3 DNA reads TGTGCCAGCAGCCGAAGGACAGGGGGTAGGAGGGACACTGAAGCTTTCTTT. It translates to CASSRRTGGRRDTEAFF.